These 21 T cell receptor beta chains share one sample of origin, sequenced in a study of graft-versus-host responses after intestinal transplantation. The table came from immunoSEQ multiplex PCR; TCRdb's copy has only in-frame clones and leaves some out. Of about 1,700 clones listed, roughly 91% are singletons. The starting material was PBMCs, obtained 16 days after intestinal transplant. The receptors were gathered from a human patient who received an intestinal transplant, so some T cells may come from the graft donor.

The J gene is TRBJ2-3, the V gene TRBV6-6, with unresolved D. V was cut by 5 bases and J by 4 bases, with 10 bases left in between. CDR3 length: 13 amino acids. Per germline, CDR1 MNHNY and CDR2 SVGAGI (reference sequence). DNA of the CDR3: TGTGCCAGCAGTCCCACTTATTCAGATACGCAGTATTTT. Its translation: CASSPTYSDTQYF.

The chain employs TRBV5-1 and TRBJ1-1, with 7 positions matching TRBD1. The junction had 0 bases not matched to a gene; V was cut back by 0 bases and J by 1 base. Per the germline V gene, CDR1 is SGHRS and CDR2 is YFSETQ. The CDR3 consists of 14 residues. The CDR3 coding sequence is TGCGCCAGCAGCTTGGGGACAGGGAACACTGAAGCTTTCTTT. Residues: CASSLGTGNTEAFF.

The J gene is TRBJ2-7, the V gene TRBV28; perhaps D is TRBD1 or TRBD2 (5 bases each). Germline lookup yields CDR1 MDHEN and CDR2 SYDVKM. This CDR3 has 14 residues. The V and J ends lost 6 bases and 2 bases respectively, with 14 bases between them. CDR3 nucleotides: TGTGCCAGCAGCTTTGAAGGGACGGCCTACGAGCAGTACTTC. Translating it yields CASSFEGTAYEQYF.

J is TRBJ2-7 and V is TRBV9; 10 nucleotides line up with TRBD2. V dropped 2 bases and J dropped 2; count of bases not matched to a gene: 7. The CDR3 contains 16 residues. Germline V gene sequence: CDR1 SGDLS, CDR2 YYNGEE. The CDR3 DNA follows: TGTGCCAGCAGCGTCCACGCCGGGACTAGCGCCTACGAGCAGTACTTC. It translates to CASSVHAGTSAYEQYF.

The genes are TRBV5-6 and TRBJ1-6, with D possibly matching TRBD1 (6 bases). Trimming left V 3 bases short and J 11 bases short, with 18 bases between. CDR1 and CDR2 from the germline V gene are SGHDT and YYEEEE. The CDR3 spans 15 residues. The CDR3 bases are TGTGCCAGCAGCTCTGAGGGGGAGCTGGCTACACCCCTCCACTTT. Translated: CASSSEGELATPLHF.

The V call is TRBV5-1, the J call TRBJ2-5; 12 bases align to TRBD2. This CDR3 is 15 amino acids long. The V segment lost 1 base and the J segment 2 bases; nucleotides outside the gene matches: 0. Looked up from germline, CDR1 is SGHRS and CDR2 is YFSETQ. The CDR3 region has the DNA TGCGCCAGCAGCTTGACTAGCGGGGGGCAAGAGACCCAGTACTTC. Encoded protein: CASSLTSGGQETQYF. The variable domain in full, with the rest retrieved from reference TRBV5-1 and TRBJ2-5, is KAGVTQTPRYLIKTRGQQVTLSCSPISGHRSVSWYQQTPGQGLQFLFEYFSETQRNKGNFPGRFSGRQFSNSRSEMNVSTLELGDSALYLCASSLTSGGQETQYFGPGTRLLVL.

This sequence joins TRBV9 and TRBJ2-2; TRBD1 is a possible D gene (5 bases). Trimming removed 4 bases from V and 0 bases from J, with 13 bases in between. This CDR3 has 16 residues. Germline V CDR1 and CDR2: SGDLS, YYNGEE. The CDR3 is CASSLFRTTNTGELFF. The CDR3 region has the DNA TGTGCCAGCAGCCTCTTTAGGACAACGAACACCGGGGAGCTGTTTTTT.

This chain connects TRBV7-3 to TRBJ1-1; the D gene is possibly TRBD1 (6 bases). The CDR3 loop spans 14 amino acids. Germline CDR1 SGHTA, CDR2 FQGTGA. V was clipped by 5 bases and J by 0 bases, with 10 bases between them. For the CDR3, the DNA is TGTGCCAGCAGCCAGGAGGGGGTGAACACTGAAGCTTTCTTT. Its translation is CASSQEGVNTEAFF.

The chain links TRBV5-1 to TRBJ2-7; 7 nucleotides line up with TRBD2. CDR1 and CDR2 from the germline V gene are SGHRS and YFSETQ. The J segment lost 3 bases and the V segment lost 0 bases, leaving 6 bases of the junction unmatched. This CDR3 contains 15 residues. CDR3 sequence reads: CASSLEATSVYEQYF. The CDR3 DNA reads TGCGCCAGCAGCTTGGAGGCCACTAGCGTCTACGAGCAGTACTTC.

The V and J genes are TRBV5-1 and TRBJ1-2; tentative D call: TRBD1 (5 bases). The CDR3 is 15 amino acids. V lost 4 bases and J lost 3, with 16 bases in between. Germline V lookup: CDR1 SGHRS, CDR2 YFSETQ. CDR3 sequence reads: CASSLVGGYYYGYTF. CDR3 sequence (DNA): TGCGCCAGCAGCCTCGTGGGGGGTTACTACTATGGCTACACCTTC.

The V and J genes are TRBV27 and TRBJ1-2; the D gene is possibly TRBD1 (6 bases). V gave up 10 bases and J gave up 6 bases, with 18 bases separating them. Germline assignment: CDR1 MNHEY and CDR2 SMNVEV (reference sequence). CDR3 length equals 13 residues. In DNA, the CDR3 is TGTGCCACCCGGAGCGGGGGGGCGCATGGCTACACCTTC. It codes for CATRSGGAHGYTF.

The chain combines TRBV10-3 with TRBJ2-2; D gene uncertain. This CDR3 comprises 13 residues. Germline CDR1 reads ENHRY; CDR2 reads SYGVKD. V lost 8 bases and J 4 bases, leaving 11 bases between the germline ends. The CDR3 sequence is CAIHAWGTGELFF. CDR3 DNA: TGTGCCATCCATGCGTGGGGCACCGGGGAGCTGTTTTTT.

This sequence joins TRBV6-5 and TRBJ2-1; D remains ambiguous. V was cut by 2 bases and J by 3 bases, with 5 bases left in between. CDR3 length: 13 residues. Per germline, CDR1 MNHEY and CDR2 SVGAGI. The CDR3 region has the DNA TGTGCCAGCAGTTACAGCGTCTACAATGAGCAGTTCTTC. Protein product: CASSYSVYNEQFF.

The V call is TRBV6-1, the J call TRBJ2-7; D may be TRBD1 or TRBD2 (5 bases each). Trimming shortened V by 5 bases and J by 3 bases, and 14 bases separated the two germline ends. CDR1 is MNHNS and CDR2 is SASEGT in the germline V gene. The CDR3 has 14 amino acids. The CDR3 nucleotides are TGTGCCAGCAGTCCGGGACGAAGGGTCTACGAGCAGTACTTC. Its translation is CASSPGRRVYEQYF.

The V gene is TRBV7-9, the J gene TRBJ1-4; 7 bases fit TRBD1. The CDR3 spans 14 residues. The germline V gene has CDR1 SEHNR and CDR2 FQNEAQ (reference sequence). V lost 0 bases and J lost 6; bases outside the gene matches: 1. DNA for the CDR3: TGTGCCAGCAGCTTAGCAGGGGGCTATGAAAAACTGTTTTTT. Amino acids: CASSLAGGYEKLFF.

V is TRBV27 and J is TRBJ2-3; TRBD1 matches at 7 bases. The germline V gene has CDR1 MNHEY and CDR2 SMNVEV (reference sequence). There are 15 residues in the CDR3. The ends lost 3 bases at V and 1 base at J; junction bases unmatched: 4. CDR3 bases: TGTGCCAGCAGTTTTTTCGGGACAGGCACAGATACGCAGTATTTT. Translating gives CASSFFGTGTDTQYF.

CDR3: CASSLAVADDTDTQYF. The CDR3 DNA reads TGCGCCAGCAGCTTGGCTGTAGCGGATGACACAGATACGCAGTATTTT. The chain combines TRBV5-1 with TRBJ2-3, with D maybe TRBD2 (6 bases). The CDR3 has 16 residues. Germline CDR1 is SGHRS and CDR2 is YFSETQ. V was trimmed by 0 bases and J by 2 bases, leaving 13 bases between them.

This clone has only one observation. This rearrangement joins TRBV13 to TRBJ1-2; D ambiguous. Germline-derived CDR1 and CDR2 are PRHDT and FYEKMQ (reference sequence). The V end lost 6 bases, the J end lost 4 bases, and 9 bases lay between the germline ends. The length of the CDR3 is 12 residues. Here the CDR3 DNA reads TGTGCCAGCAGATGGGGAAGCTATGGCTACACCTTC. Encoded protein: CASRWGSYGYTF.

This clone was counted only a few times. The junction shows a germline mismatch at one end, possibly a read error. This chain joins TRBV6-6 and TRBJ1-3; 7 bases align to TRBD1. Germline V gene sequence: CDR1 MNHNY, CDR2 SVGAGI (reference sequence). The length of the CDR3 is 13 residues. The CDR3 DNA reads as TGTGCAAGCAGAGACAGGGCTGGAAACACCATATATTTT. Amino acid sequence: CASRDRAGNTIYF.

This clone was detected only once. The CDR3 loop reads CASRRGGRVAFF. The CDR3 region has the DNA TGTGCCAGCAGGAGGGGAGGGAGGGTAGCTTTCTTT. The V gene is TRBV7-3, the J gene TRBJ1-1, with D maybe TRBD1 (5 bases). This CDR3 has 12 residues. CDR1 is SGHTA, CDR2 FQGTGA, per germline. V gave up 6 bases and J gave up 10 bases, with 15 bases separating them. Filled out from reference TRBV7-3 and TRBJ1-1, the complete variable domain reads GAGVSQTPSNKVTEKGKYVELRCDPISGHTALYWYRQSLGQGPEFLIYFQGTGAADDSGLPNDRFFAVRPEGSVSTLKIQRTERGDSAVYLCASRRGGRVAFFGQGTRLTVV.

The CDR3: CASSESGRAGANVLTF. The CDR3 DNA reads as TGTGCCAGCAGTGAATCGGGGAGGGCTGGGGCCAACGTCCTGACTTTC. The V gene is TRBV25-1, the J gene TRBJ2-6; 7 nucleotides agree with TRBD2. This CDR3 region has 16 residues. From germline, CDR1 is MGHDK and CDR2 SYGVNS. J gave up 2 bases and V 1 base, and 2 bases lay outside the gene matches.